This TCR beta chain was sequenced in a study of blood T cell repertoires in COVID-19. On the study more broadly: The cDNA or gDNA used as material had been derived from T cells, B-cell-depleted T cells, or PBMCs.

Remarks on this clone: The same CDR3 arises from other DNA sequences in this sample as well.

V gave up 0 bases and J gave up 3 bases; unmatched junction bases: 2. Germline V CDR1 and CDR2: LGHNA, YNFKEQ. The CDR3 length is 16 residues. In the source study's methods: Using reference gene primer amplification, nucleated cell counts were estimated. Here immunoSEQ multiplex PCR was the method, and the copy in TCRdb shows in-frame clones only, minus some. That table is the source of V, J and clone size, and D and trimming were worked out from the DNA. The data hold 45,000 to 65,000 clones, with more than 85% observed a single time. Sequencing was performed on peripheral blood. The clonotype comes from a human donor in a cohort sampled during active COVID-19. The rearrangement joins TRBV4-2 to TRBJ2-3; the match to TRBD2 covers 11 bases. CDR3 residues: CASSQDLAGGTDTQYF. The CDR3, as DNA: TGTGCCAGCAGCCAAGATCTAGCGGGAGGTACAGATACGCAGTATTTT.